This TCR beta chain derives from a study of T-cell reconstitution after alpha-beta-depleted transplantation in children. Unique molecular identifiers were incorporated into the prepared TCRbeta library. TCRdb fed the PCR reads into MiXCR, producing one record per CDR3 protein. Of 450,000 to 700,000 distinct CDR3 sequences detected, over 25% appear once; the ten largest clones hold about 35%. Trimming took 1 base from V and 6 from J, leaving 14 bases between them. The germline CDR1 and CDR2 sequences are LGHDT and YNNKEL (reference sequence). The CDR3 spans 15 residues. The sample consisted of PBMCs, taken before TCRalphabeta/CD19-depleted stem cell transplant. The TCR comes from a boy under three years old with Wiskott-Aldrich syndrome, due to receive a stem cell transplant. V is TRBV3-1 and J is TRBJ2-3; D possibly corresponds to TRBD2 (6 bases). The CDR3 spells CASSQASSESDTQYF. CDR3 in DNA: TGTGCCAGCAGCCAAGCTTCTAGCGAGTCCGATACGCAGTATTTT.